This entry describes one T cell receptor (beta chain). Clones were read by immunoSEQ multiplex PCR, and TCRdb kept only the in-frame ones, dropping some. The sample records 390,000 or so clones, around 92% being singletons. This CDR3 contains 16 residues. J lost 4 bases, V lost 4 bases, and 5 bases had no gene match. Germline V gene sequence: CDR1 SEHNR, CDR2 FQNEAQ (reference sequence). The data originate from a study of blood T cell repertoires in COVID-19. The chain employs TRBV7-9 and TRBJ2-5; 14 bases line up with TRBD2. This receptor was obtained from a woman younger than 45 with COVID-19, enrolled during active disease. Sequencing was carried out using peripheral blood. Here the CDR3 DNA reads TGTGCCAGCAGCTCCCACGGACTAGCGGGGGGAGAGACCCAGTACTTC. The encoded protein is CASSSHGLAGGETQYF.